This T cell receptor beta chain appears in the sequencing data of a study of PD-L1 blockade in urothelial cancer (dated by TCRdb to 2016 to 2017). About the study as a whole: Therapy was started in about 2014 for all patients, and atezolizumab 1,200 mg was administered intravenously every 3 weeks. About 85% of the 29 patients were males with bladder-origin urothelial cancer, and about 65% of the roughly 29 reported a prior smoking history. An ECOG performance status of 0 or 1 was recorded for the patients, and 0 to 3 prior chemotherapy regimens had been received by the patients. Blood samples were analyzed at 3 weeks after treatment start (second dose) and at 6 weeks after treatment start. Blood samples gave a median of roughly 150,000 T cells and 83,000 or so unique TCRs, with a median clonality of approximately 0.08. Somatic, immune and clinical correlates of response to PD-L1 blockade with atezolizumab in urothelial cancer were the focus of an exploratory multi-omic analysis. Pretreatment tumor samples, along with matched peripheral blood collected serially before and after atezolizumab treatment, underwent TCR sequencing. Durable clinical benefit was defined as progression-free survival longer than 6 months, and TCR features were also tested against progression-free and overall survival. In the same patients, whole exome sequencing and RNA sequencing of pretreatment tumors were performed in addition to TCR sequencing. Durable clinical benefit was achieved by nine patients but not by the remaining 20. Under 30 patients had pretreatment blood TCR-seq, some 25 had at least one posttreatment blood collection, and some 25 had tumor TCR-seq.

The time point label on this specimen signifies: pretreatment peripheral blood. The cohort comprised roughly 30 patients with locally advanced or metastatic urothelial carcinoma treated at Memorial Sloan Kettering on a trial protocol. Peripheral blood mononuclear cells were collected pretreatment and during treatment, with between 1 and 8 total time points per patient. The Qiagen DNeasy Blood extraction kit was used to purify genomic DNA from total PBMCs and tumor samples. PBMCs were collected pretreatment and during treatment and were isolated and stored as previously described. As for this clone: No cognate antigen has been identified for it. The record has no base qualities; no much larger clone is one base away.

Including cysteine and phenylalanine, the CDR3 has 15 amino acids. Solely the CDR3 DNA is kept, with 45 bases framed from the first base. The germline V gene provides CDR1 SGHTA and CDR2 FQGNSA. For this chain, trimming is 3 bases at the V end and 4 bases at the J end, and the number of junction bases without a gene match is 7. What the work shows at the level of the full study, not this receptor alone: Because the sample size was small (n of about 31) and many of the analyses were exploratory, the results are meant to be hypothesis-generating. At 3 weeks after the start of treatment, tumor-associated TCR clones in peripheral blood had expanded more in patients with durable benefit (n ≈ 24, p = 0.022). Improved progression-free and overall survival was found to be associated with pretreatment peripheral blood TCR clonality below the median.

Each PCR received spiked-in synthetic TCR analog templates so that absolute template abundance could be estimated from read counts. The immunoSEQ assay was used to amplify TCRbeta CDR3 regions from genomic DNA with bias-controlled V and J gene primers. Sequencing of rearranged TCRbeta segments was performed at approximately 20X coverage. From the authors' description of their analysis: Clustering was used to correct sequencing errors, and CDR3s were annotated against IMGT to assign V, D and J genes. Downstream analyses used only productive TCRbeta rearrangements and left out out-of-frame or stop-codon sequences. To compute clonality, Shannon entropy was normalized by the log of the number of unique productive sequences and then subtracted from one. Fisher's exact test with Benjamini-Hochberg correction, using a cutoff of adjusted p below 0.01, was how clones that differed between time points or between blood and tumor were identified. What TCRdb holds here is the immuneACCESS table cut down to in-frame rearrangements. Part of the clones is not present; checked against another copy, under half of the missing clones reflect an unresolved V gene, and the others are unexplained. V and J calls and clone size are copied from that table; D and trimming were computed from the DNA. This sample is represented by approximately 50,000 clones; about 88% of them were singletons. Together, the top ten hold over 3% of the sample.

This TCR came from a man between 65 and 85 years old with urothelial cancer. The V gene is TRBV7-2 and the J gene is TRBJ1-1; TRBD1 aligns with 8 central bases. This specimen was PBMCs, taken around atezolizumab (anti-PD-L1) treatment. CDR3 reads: CASSFHQGALTEAFF. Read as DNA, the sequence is TGTGCCAGCAGCTTCCACCAGGGGGCGCTCACTGAAGCTTTCTTT.